This TCR beta chain was captured in a study of T cell responses to AZD1222 COVID-19 vaccine. Overall study: Investigators merged groups given second doses at roughly 4 or roughly 12 weeks.

CDR3 length: 15 residues. CDR1 SGHNT and CDR2 YYREEE come from the germline V gene (reference sequence). With 4 bases clipped from V and 3 bases from J, the junction kept 5 bases outside the gene matches. On this clone itself: Its specificity is unknown.

Broader study findings: The study sampled repertoires only after the peak T cell response. Spike-specific TCR breadth and depth both grew after two AZD1222 doses.

The protocol was immunoSEQ multiplex PCR, while the TCRdb copy is restricted to in-frame clones and leaves out a portion. The sample has about 72,000 clones; over 75% are singletons. This receptor was identified in an adult in good health. The J gene is TRBJ2-1, the V gene TRBV5-4; TRBD1 agrees at 9 bases. Sequenced here: peripheral blood, sampled on day 0 of AZD1222 vaccination. The CDR3 reads CASSRRDRDYNEQFF. The CDR3 DNA is TGTGCCAGCAGCCGCCGGGACAGGGACTACAATGAGCAGTTCTTC. Looking up the rest from reference TRBV5-4 and TRBJ2-1 gives the full variable domain: ETGVTQSPTHLIKTRGQQVTLRCSSQSGHNTVSWYQQALGQGPQFIFQYYREEENGRGNFPPRFSGLQFPNYSSELNVNALELDDSALYLCASSRRDRDYNEQFFGPGTRLTVL.